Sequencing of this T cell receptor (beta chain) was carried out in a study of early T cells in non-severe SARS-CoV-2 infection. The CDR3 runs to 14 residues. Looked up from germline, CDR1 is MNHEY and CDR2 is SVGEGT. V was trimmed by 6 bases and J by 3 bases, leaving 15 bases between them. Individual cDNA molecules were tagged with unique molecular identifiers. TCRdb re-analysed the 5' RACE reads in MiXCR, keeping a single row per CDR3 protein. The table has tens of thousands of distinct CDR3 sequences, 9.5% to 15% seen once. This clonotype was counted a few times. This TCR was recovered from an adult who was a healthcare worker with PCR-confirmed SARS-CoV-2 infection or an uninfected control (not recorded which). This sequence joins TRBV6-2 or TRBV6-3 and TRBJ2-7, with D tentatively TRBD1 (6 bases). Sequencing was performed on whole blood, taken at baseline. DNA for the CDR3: TGTGCCAGCAGGCCCACGGGACATAGCTACGAGCAGTACTTC. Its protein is CASRPTGHSYEQYF.